The entry below describes one T cell receptor beta chain. The data stem from a study of blood T cell repertoires in COVID-19. Under the authors' procedure: Amplification from reference gene primers served as the basis for estimated nucleated cell counts. Produced via immunoSEQ multiplex PCR; TCRdb's table is partial and in-frame only. That table furnishes V, J and clone size, whereas the DNA furnished D and trimming. The repertoire holds some 320,000 clones, around 90% seen once, with approximately 5.2% in the top ten. Those enrolled, adults aged roughly 18 to 89 years, came from 25 or so US areas. Participants' own reports of clinical history determined their cohort assignment. The CDR3 spans 17 residues. J lost 0 bases, V lost 5 bases, and 8 bases had no gene match. The germline gives CDR1 LGHDT, CDR2 YNNKEL (reference sequence).

Sequencing input: PBMCs or T cells enriched from blood (not recorded which). The clonotype comes from a man aged 55 to 70 who had recovered from COVID-19. J is TRBJ1-5 and V is TRBV3-1 (or the pseudogene TRBV3-2); 9 bases are a match to TRBD1. CDR3 bases: TGTGCCAGCAGCTCCCGGGACAGGGCACCTAGCAATCAGCCCCAGCATTTT. Encoded protein: CASSSRDRAPSNQPQHF.